Here is one TCR beta chain with its context. Its antigen is unknown. Per-nucleotide qualities are absent, and no much larger clonotype sits a single base away. This specimen belongs to a study of identical twins (dated by TCRdb to 2015 to 2016). Broadly, across the study: To test whether fetal clonotypes persist, this study deep-sequenced TCR alpha and beta repertoires from monozygotic twins, from unrelated adults of various ages, and from cord blood. To rule out contamination, the twin experiments were replicated at different times with different library preparation protocols.

Libraries were prepared through 5' RACE. TCRdb names Illumina HiSeq 2000 as the instrument used. Template switching introduced a universal primer binding site; the final cDNA contained a unique molecular identifier, enabling accurate counting of TCR cDNA molecules. Specific primers in the conserved constant-segment region were used to synthesize first-strand cDNA for the TCR alpha and beta chains. To control for contamination, every cDNA library carried two barcodes: a SMART-Mk sample barcode plus Illumina barcodes. TruSeq adapter sequences and Illumina sample barcodes were added in two successive PCR steps. Sequencing of the TCR alpha and beta cDNA libraries was done on the Illumina HiSeq platform using custom primers. As for the authors' bioinformatics: MiGEC was used to process raw reads and extract unique molecular identifiers, and MiXCR was used to find CDR3 positions. For each individual, recombination models were inferred using an EM algorithm with the repgenHMM and IGoR tools. Shared clonotypes were analyzed with the tcR package in R, and sharing was normalized by the product of cloneset sizes. Out-of-frame nonproductive sequences were analyzed to study raw recombination free of thymic and clonal selection effects. TCRdb took the public reads, trimmed them with fastp at Q25, ran MiXCR for clone calling and kept in-frame beta chains. For every CDR3 protein sequence, its rows merge into one entry that carries the most common genes and DNA. The V and J calls come from TCRdb's annotation, not from the publication. Counted in this sample were roughly 350,000 distinct CDR3 sequences; 10% to 15% of them appeared once. Of the sample, more than 6% falls within the top ten clones.

All donors were healthy Caucasians. The twin cohort consisted of three pairs of female monozygotic twins, all aged about 18 to 30 years. Positive isolation kits from Invitrogen were used to isolate CD4+ and CD8+ T cell populations. What the authors observed across the whole study: Invariant T cells such as MAIT and iNKT could partly confound zero-insertion analyses, although diverse VJ usage argued against such confounding for most clonotypes. Compared with coincidental sharing between unrelated individuals, out-of-frame TCR alpha sequences shared between twins showed an excess of sequences with low generation probability. Abundant cord blood beta clonotypes carried fewer insertions; young adult naive repertoires showed a weaker similar trend, while memory repertoires showed none. In beta out-of-frame sequences, excess twin sharing was weaker, because having fewer shared sequences lowered the signal-to-noise ratio. Conclusions relied on cross-sectional statistical analysis, since the same donors could not be followed over many years. In monozygotic twins, out-of-frame TCR alpha sharing was systematically underestimated by recombination models, although the models agreed with sharing between unrelated individuals.

The germline V gene encodes CDR1 SGHVS and CDR2 FQNEAQ. After removal of 1 base from V and 5 bases from J, the junction retains 3 bases not matched to a gene. The CDR3 numbers 14 residues from cysteine through phenylalanine. Of all the DNA, just the CDR3 is kept, 42 bases in frame from base 1. These data also featured in a second study, about yellow fever vaccine responses in identical twins. In that second paper, the authors write: According to the authors, in identical twins the way T cells responded to vaccination appeared partly convergent and partly personalized. Focusing on identical twins, the study followed the T cell clones that responded to the vaccine, and did so with precision.

The sample taken for sequencing was CD8+ T cells sorted from blood. This clonotype was obtained from a woman in her late teens or twenties in good health. The chain is assembled from TRBV7-8 and TRBJ2-5; 8 middle bases align to TRBD2. The DNA reads TGTGCCAGCAGCTTAGGACTAGCGTATGAGACCCAGTACTTC. This sequence encodes CASSLGLAYETQYF.